This T cell receptor beta chain was obtained from a study of PD-1 blockade in classical Hodgkin lymphoma. The repertoire was sequenced with immunoSEQ multiplex PCR; TCRdb's copy has only in-frame clones and lacks some. This sample has 20,000 to 25,000 clones, with more than 80% found just once. Time point defined: newly diagnosed, previously untreated cHL patient sample. Researchers used magnetic negative selection to pull out pure CD4+ T cells from thawed PBMCs. With respect to this clone: Its antigen is still unknown.

General observations from the study: Newly diagnosed patients were said to have less baseline TCR diversity than healthy donors did. Repertoires differed for reasons still undefined, possibly disease activity or prior therapy.

Germline V gene sequence: CDR1 SGHTS, CDR2 YDEGEE. The CDR3 sequence is 14 residues long. V lost 0 bases, J lost 1 base, and 5 bases lay in between. The gene calls are TRBV5-8 and TRBJ1-5, with D maybe TRBD1 (5 bases). This clonotype was obtained from a human donor with classical Hodgkin lymphoma. The specimen sequenced was CD4+ T cells from blood. The CDR3 bases are TGTGCCAGCAGCTTGGGACAGAGCAATCAGCCCCAGCATTTT. It translates to CASSLGQSNQPQHF.